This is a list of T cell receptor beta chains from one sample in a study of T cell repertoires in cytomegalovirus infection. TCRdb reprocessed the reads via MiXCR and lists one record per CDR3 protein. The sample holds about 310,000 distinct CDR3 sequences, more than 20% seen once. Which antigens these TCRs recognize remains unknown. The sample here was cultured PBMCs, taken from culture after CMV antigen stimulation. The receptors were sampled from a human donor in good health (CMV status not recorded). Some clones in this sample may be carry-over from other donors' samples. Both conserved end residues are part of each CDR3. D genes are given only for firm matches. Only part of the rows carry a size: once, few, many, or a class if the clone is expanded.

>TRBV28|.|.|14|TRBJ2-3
CASSLSPGIGTQYF
TGTGCCAGCAGTCTATCTCCAGGGATTGGTACGCAGTATTTT
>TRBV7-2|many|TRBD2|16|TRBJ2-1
CASSRLAGSSYNEQFF
TGTGCCAGCAGCCGACTAGCGGGGAGCTCCTACAATGAGCAGTTCTTC
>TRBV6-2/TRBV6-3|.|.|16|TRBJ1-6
CASTLTTGRQDSPLHF
TGTGCCAGCACCCTTACGACGGGACGACAGGATTCACCCCTCCACTTT
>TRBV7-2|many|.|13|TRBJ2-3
CASSSLEGDTQYF
TGTGCCAGCAGTTCGTTGGAGGGAGATACGCAGTATTTT
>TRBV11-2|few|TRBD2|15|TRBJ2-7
CASSRLAGPSYEQYF
TGTGCCAGCAGCCGACTAGCGGGACCCTCCTACGAGCAGTACTTC
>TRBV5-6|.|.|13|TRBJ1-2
CASSPTGSDGYTF
TGTGCCAGCAGCCCTACAGGATCGGATGGCTACACCTTC
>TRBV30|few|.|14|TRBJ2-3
CAWSPLPWTDTQYF
TGTGCCTGGAGTCCCCTCCCGTGGACAGATACGCAGTATTTT
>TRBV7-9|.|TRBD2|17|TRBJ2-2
CASSPRSSGVNTGELFF
TGTGCCAGCAGCCCAAGATCTAGCGGGGTGAACACCGGGGAGCTGTTTTTT
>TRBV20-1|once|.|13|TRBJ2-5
CSARVEFEETQYF
TGCAGTGCTAGAGTGGAATTCGAAGAGACCCAGTACTTC
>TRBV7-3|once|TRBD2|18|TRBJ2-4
CASSLGTSGRVAKNIQYF
TGTGCCAGCAGCCTCGGGACTAGCGGGAGGGTAGCCAAAAACATTCAGTACTTC
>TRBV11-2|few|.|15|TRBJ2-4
CASRSGASVGELQYF
TGTGCCAGCAGATCAGGCGCGTCGGTAGGGGAACTTCAGTACTTC
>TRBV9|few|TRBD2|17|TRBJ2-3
CASSPRIAGAGADTQYF
TGTGCCAGCAGCCCACGAATAGCGGGAGCGGGGGCAGATACGCAGTATTTT
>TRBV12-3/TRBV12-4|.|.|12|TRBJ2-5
CASSSPRGAQYF
TGTGCCAGCAGTTCGCCTAGGGGGGCCCAGTACTTC
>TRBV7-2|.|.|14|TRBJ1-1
CASSPSGRGTEAFF
TGTGCCAGCAGCCCCTCGGGCCGGGGCACTGAAGCTTTCTTT
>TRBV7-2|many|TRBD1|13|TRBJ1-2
CASSQQGAEGYTF
TGTGCCAGCAGCCAACAGGGGGCAGAGGGCTACACCTTC
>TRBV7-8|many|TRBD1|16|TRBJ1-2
CASRFTPGGQTGGYTF
TGTGCCAGCAGGTTTACCCCAGGGGGGCAGACCGGTGGCTACACCTTC
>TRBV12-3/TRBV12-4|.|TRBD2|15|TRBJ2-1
CASSPQLAGVGEQFF
TGTGCCAGCAGTCCCCAACTAGCGGGCGTTGGTGAGCAGTTCTTC
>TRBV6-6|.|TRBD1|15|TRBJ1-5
CASSNLGTGFQPQHF
TGTGCCAGCAGTAACCTCGGGACAGGGTTCCAGCCCCAGCATTTT
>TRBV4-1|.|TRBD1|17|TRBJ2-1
CASSQKTGTVVYNEQFF
TGCGCCAGCAGCCAAAAAACCGGGACAGTAGTTTACAATGAGCAGTTCTTC
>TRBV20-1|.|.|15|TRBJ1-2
CSARDVSAKDYGYTF
TGCAGTGCTAGAGATGTATCAGCCAAAGACTATGGCTACACCTTC
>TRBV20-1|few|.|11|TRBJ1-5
CSASIGQPQHF
TGCAGTGCTAGTATAGGTCAGCCCCAGCATTTT
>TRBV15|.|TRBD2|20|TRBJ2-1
CATSSGIGGRVFSSYNEQFF
TGTGCCACCAGCAGTGGTATTGGCGGGAGAGTTTTCAGTTCCTACAATGAGCAGTTCTTC
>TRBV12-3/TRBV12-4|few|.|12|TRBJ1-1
CASSSGHLEAFF
TGTGCCAGCAGCTCAGGACACCTTGAAGCTTTCTTT
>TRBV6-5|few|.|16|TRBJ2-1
CASRALGGAAYNEQFF
TGTGCCAGCAGGGCGCTCGGGGGAGCAGCGTACAATGAGCAGTTCTTC
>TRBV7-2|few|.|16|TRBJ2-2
CASSPTPGLYTGELFF
TGTGCCAGCAGCCCTACCCCGGGACTCTACACCGGGGAGCTGTTTTTT
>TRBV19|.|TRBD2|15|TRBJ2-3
CASSIALAGGYTQYF
TGTGCCAGTAGTATAGCTCTAGCGGGAGGCTATACGCAGTATTTT
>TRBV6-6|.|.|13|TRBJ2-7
CASSYSTRFEQYF
TGTGCCAGCAGTTACTCGACTCGGTTCGAGCAGTACTTC
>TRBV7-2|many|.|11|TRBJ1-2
CATAEQFGYTF
TGTGCCACCGCAGAGCAGTTTGGCTACACCTTC
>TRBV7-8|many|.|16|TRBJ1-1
CASSLAGAGMNTEAFF
TGTGCCAGCAGCTTAGCCGGCGCCGGGATGAACACTGAAGCTTTCTTT
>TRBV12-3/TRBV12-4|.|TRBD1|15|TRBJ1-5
CASSLARQGHQPQHF
TGTGCCAGCAGTTTAGCGAGACAGGGTCATCAGCCCCAGCATTTT
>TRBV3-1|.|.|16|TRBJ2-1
CASSQGGAPSYNEQFF
TGTGCCAGCAGCCAAGGCGGGGCCCCCTCCTACAATGAGCAGTTCTTC
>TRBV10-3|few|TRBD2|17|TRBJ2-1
CAIRTSGRVHSYNEQFF
TGTGCCATAAGGACTAGCGGGAGGGTTCACTCCTACAATGAGCAGTTCTTC
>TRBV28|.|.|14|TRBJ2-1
CASSLRQLYNEQFF
TGTGCCAGCAGTTTGAGGCAACTATACAATGAGCAGTTCTTC
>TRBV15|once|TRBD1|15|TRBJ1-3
CATSRETGVGNTIYF
TGTGCCACCAGCAGAGAAACAGGGGTCGGAAACACCATATATTTT
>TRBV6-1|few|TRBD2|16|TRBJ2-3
CASRGTRRAGTDTQYF
TGTGCCAGCCGGGGGACTAGGCGGGCCGGCACAGATACGCAGTATTTT
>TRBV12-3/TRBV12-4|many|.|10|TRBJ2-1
CASSLNEQFF
TGTGCCAGCAGTTTAAATGAGCAGTTCTTC
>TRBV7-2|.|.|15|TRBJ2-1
CASSFYRAPDEKQFF
TGTGCCAGCAGCTTTTACCGGGCCCCCGATGAAAAGCAGTTCTTC
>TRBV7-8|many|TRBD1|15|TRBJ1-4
CASSLVNREGQKLFF
TGTGCCAGCAGCTTAGTAAACAGGGAGGGACAGAAACTGTTTTTT
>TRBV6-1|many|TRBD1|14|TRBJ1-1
CASTPNRGGTEAFF
TGTGCCAGCACTCCCAACAGGGGCGGAACTGAAGCTTTCTTT
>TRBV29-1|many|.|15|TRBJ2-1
CSVTPRGTLNNEQFF
TGCAGCGTCACGCCGAGGGGGACGTTGAACAATGAGCAGTTCTTC
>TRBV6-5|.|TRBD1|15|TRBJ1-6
CASSYGGQFNSPLHF
TGTGCCAGCAGTTACGGGGGACAGTTCAATTCACCCCTCCACTTT
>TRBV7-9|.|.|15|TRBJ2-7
CASSLRAETVYEQYF
TGTGCCAGCAGCTTACGGGCCGAAACGGTTTACGAGCAGTACTTC
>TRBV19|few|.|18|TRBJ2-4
CASSISSQRRLAKNIQYF
TGTGCCAGTAGTATAAGTTCCCAGCGGAGATTAGCCAAAAACATTCAGTACTTC
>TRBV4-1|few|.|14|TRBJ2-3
CASSQELSTDTQYF
TGCGCCAGCAGCCAAGAACTCAGCACAGATACGCAGTATTTT
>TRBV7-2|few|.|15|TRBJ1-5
CASSLRPDSNQPQHF
TGTGCCAGCAGCTTACGTCCGGATAGCAATCAGCCCCAGCATTTT
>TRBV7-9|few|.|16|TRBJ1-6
CASSLAEGGLNSPLHF
TGTGCCAGCAGCTTAGCGGAGGGGGGGTTGAATTCACCCCTCCACTTT
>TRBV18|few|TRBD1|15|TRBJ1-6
CASSTLNRGNSPLHF
TGTGCCAGCTCAACCCTCAACAGGGGTAATTCACCCCTCCACTTT